What follows are 32 T cell receptor beta chains derived from one specimen sequenced in a study of blood T cell repertoires in COVID-19. This table comes from immunoSEQ multiplex PCR, and its TCRdb copy is limited to in-frame clones, with some not included. Of 50,000 to 75,000 clones listed, around 92% are singletons. What was sequenced was peripheral blood. These receptors were collected from a man in his sixties with acute or convalescent COVID-19.

The rearrangement links TRBV19 to TRBJ2-2; weak D call: TRBD2 (6 bases). This CDR3 contains 17 residues. Germline values: CDR1 LNHDA, CDR2 SQIVND (reference sequence). The V end was cut by 3 bases, the J end by 6 bases, with 20 bases between. The CDR3 nucleotides read TGTGCCAGTAGTATGTTGGGTCGGGGGAGAGGTTCCGGGGAGCTGTTTTTT. This translates into CASSMLGRGRGSGELFF.

The gene calls are TRBV27 and TRBJ1-4; D is possibly TRBD1 (5 bases). V was cut by 1 base and J by 5 bases, with 23 bases left in between. Per the germline V gene, CDR1 is MNHEY and CDR2 is SMNVEV (reference sequence). The CDR3 length is 19 residues. The CDR3 DNA reads TGTGCCAGCAGTTTATTTTCAGGGCCAATTGACGATAAGAATGAAAAACTGTTTTTT. Its protein is CASSLFSGPIDDKNEKLFF.

Here the CDR3 DNA reads TGCGCCAGCAGCCATCTATTGGCGGACAGGGAACGCGAGCAGTTCTTC. Its protein product is CASSHLLADREREQFF. This chain connects TRBV4-1 to TRBJ2-1; 8 nucleotides align to TRBD1. The CDR3 is 16 residues long. CDR1 and CDR2 (germline): MGHRA, YSYEKL. Unmatched junction bases numbered 14, after V lost 3 bases and J lost 10 bases.

This chain links TRBV7-9 with TRBJ2-1; 8 bases line up with TRBD1. The length of the CDR3 is 18 residues. The germline CDR1 and CDR2 sequences are SEHNR and FQNEAQ (reference sequence). The junction had 21 bases not matched to a gene; V was cut back by 6 bases and J by 8 bases. In DNA form, the CDR3 reads TGTGCCAGCAGACGCCTTACACCGACAGGGGAATCTGGGGATGAGCAGTTCTTC. As protein: CASRRLTPTGESGDEQFF. The entire variable domain, with the rest obtained from reference TRBV7-9 and TRBJ2-1, is as follows: DTGVSQNPRHKITKRGQNVTFRCDPISEHNRLYWYRQTLGQGPEFLTYFQNEAQLEKSRLLSDRFSAERPKGSFSTLEIQRTEQGDSAMYLCASRRLTPTGESGDEQFFGPGTRLTVL.

V and J are TRBV7-9 and TRBJ1-4; 7 bases are shared with TRBD1. Trimming took 5 bases from V and 12 from J; bases not matched to a gene: 15. This CDR3 is 15 amino acids long. Germline V gene sequence: CDR1 SEHNR, CDR2 FQNEAQ (reference sequence). DNA for the CDR3: TGTGCCAGCAGCGGGGGGACAGACCCTATACCCGAACTGTTTTTT. It yields the protein CASSGGTDPIPELFF. Based on the CDR3 plus reference TRBV7-9 and TRBJ1-4, the full variable domain is DTGVSQNPRHKITKRGQNVTFRCDPISEHNRLYWYRQTLGQGPEFLTYFQNEAQLEKSRLLSDRFSAERPKGSFSTLEIQRTEQGDSAMYLCASSGGTDPIPELFFGSGTQLSVL.

In its sample, this clone was seen a few times. The gene calls are TRBV12-3 or TRBV12-4 and TRBJ2-7, with D perhaps TRBD2 (5 bases). V was cut by 7 bases and J by 5 bases, with 15 bases left in between. This CDR3 has 13 residues. CDR3 DNA: TGTGCCAGCACCCGCCAGGTTAGCGACGAGCAGTACTTC. Its translation: CASTRQVSDEQYF.

The J gene is TRBJ1-2, the V gene TRBV6-6, with a tentative D call TRBD1 (5 bases). The CDR3 totals 14 residues. Germline V gene lookup returns CDR1 MNHNY and CDR2 SVGAGI (reference sequence). Trimming removed 10 bases at V and 4 bases at J, with 19 bases between. CDR3 nucleotide sequence: TGTGCCACCACCATGGTGGGGGGGTCCTATGGCTACACCTTC. Residues: CATTMVGGSYGYTF.

The gene calls are TRBV6-5 and TRBJ1-1, with 8 bases lining up with TRBD1. The J segment lost 5 bases and the V segment lost 4 bases, leaving 9 bases of the junction unmatched. The CDR3 has 15 residues. Germline V gene lookup returns CDR1 MNHEY and CDR2 SVGAGI. The DNA of the CDR3 is TGTGCCAGCAGTTTCCGGGACAGGCTAACAACTGAAGCTTTCTTT. Translating it yields CASSFRDRLTTEAFF.

The chain couples TRBV23-1 to TRBJ1-4; 8 nucleotides line up with TRBD1. TRBV23-1 is classed as an ORF, of uncertain function. V trimming: 4 bases; J trimming: 8 bases; junction bases outside the gene matches: 15. The CDR3 contains 17 residues. This chain's CDR3 is CASSLRLTGVSGEKLFF. In DNA, the CDR3 is TGCGCCAGCAGTCTGAGATTGACAGGGGTTTCGGGAGAAAAACTGTTTTTT.

CDR3: CSVGTSTDTQYF. The DNA for the CDR3 is TGCAGCGTTGGGACTAGCACAGATACGCAGTATTTT. V is TRBV29-1 and J is TRBJ2-3, with D maybe TRBD2 (5 bases). This CDR3 has 12 amino acids. Trimming pared 4 bases from V and 0 bases from J, leaving 5 bases between. From germline, CDR1 is SQVTM and CDR2 ANQGSEA.

The J gene is TRBJ1-1, the V gene TRBV6-4; weak D call: TRBD1 (6 bases). Trimming cost V 5 bases and J 6 bases, with 16 bases left between them. CDR3 length: 14 amino acids. Germline V lookup: CDR1 MRHNA, CDR2 SNTAGT. CDR3 in amino acids: CASSKGGPRSEAFF. DNA of the CDR3: TGTGCCAGCAGTAAAGGGGGTCCACGGTCTGAAGCTTTCTTT.

This clone was observed a few times. This chain joins TRBV6-5 and TRBJ1-6; 9 bases are shared with TRBD1. This CDR3 is built from 13 residues. Trimming cost V 5 bases and J 10 bases; bases outside gene matches: 3. CDR1 is MNHEY, CDR2 SVGAGI, per germline. CDR3 bases: TGTGCCAGCAGTAGGGACAGGGACTCACCCCTCCACTTT. As protein: CASSRDRDSPLHF.

This clone was seen only once. This rearrangement joins TRBV10-2 to TRBJ1-2, with TRBD1 matching over 7 bases. This CDR3 is built from 15 residues. CDR1 WSHSY and CDR2 SAAADI come from the germline V gene. The ends lost 8 bases at V and 1 base at J; junction bases unmatched: 10. CDR3: CASATGTVYNYGYTF. The DNA for the CDR3 is TGCGCCAGCGCGACCGGGACAGTTTATAACTATGGCTACACCTTC.

The chain uses TRBV12-5 and TRBJ2-1; 7 bases line up with TRBD2. Per germline, CDR1 LGHNT and CDR2 FRNRAP. V trimming: 1 base; J trimming: 2 bases; junction bases outside the gene matches: 2. The CDR3 is 15 residues long. The CDR3 DNA reads as TGTGCTAGTGGTTTGGGAGCGGGGACCTACAATGAGCAGTTCTTC. Translated: CASGLGAGTYNEQFF.

The V and J genes are TRBV4-1 and TRBJ1-4; D not resolved. The CDR3 is made up of 14 amino acids. From germline, CDR1 is MGHRA and CDR2 YSYEKL. V gave up 7 bases and J gave up 1 base, with 10 bases separating them. This chain's CDR3 is CASTRVRTNEKLFF. DNA of the CDR3: TGCGCCAGCACCCGGGTGCGAACTAATGAAAAACTGTTTTTT.

This clone was seen more than once but under ten times. The chain carries TRBV5-4 and TRBJ1-2; D perhaps matches TRBD1 (6 bases). The CDR3 covers 14 residues. V dropped 5 bases and J dropped 2 bases, with 13 bases sitting between them. CDR1 is SGHNT, CDR2 YYREEE, per germline (reference sequence). The CDR3 sequence: CASRTFTGNYGYTF. The CDR3 DNA sequence: TGTGCCAGCAGGACCTTTACAGGGAACTATGGCTACACCTTC.

The chain carries TRBV13 and TRBJ2-7; D perhaps matches TRBD1 (6 bases). Germline V lookup: CDR1 PRHDT, CDR2 FYEKMQ (reference sequence). This CDR3 has 12 residues. V lost 3 bases and J lost 8, with 11 bases in between. Here the CDR3 DNA reads TGTGCCAGCAGCTTGGAACAGGGCCAGCAGTACTTC. Protein product: CASSLEQGQQYF.

The rearrangement uses TRBV5-6 and TRBJ2-5; no firm D call. Germline V gene data show CDR1 as SGHDT and CDR2 as YYEEEE. V was shortened by 4 bases and J by 1 base, with 8 bases between the two germline ends. The CDR3 runs 13 residues. CDR3 residues: CASSLRIQETQYF. The CDR3 nucleotides read TGTGCCAGCAGCCTCAGGATCCAAGAGACCCAGTACTTC. The entire variable domain, with the rest obtained from reference TRBV5-6 and TRBJ2-5, is as follows: DAGVTQSPTHLIKTRGQQVTLRCSPKSGHDTVSWYQQALGQGPQFIFQYYEEEERQRGNFPDRFSGHQFPNYSSELNVNALLLGDSALYLCASSLRIQETQYFGPGTRLLVL.

J is TRBJ1-6 and V is TRBV10-2, with D maybe TRBD1 (6 bases). V shed 6 bases and J shed 9 bases, with 12 bases lying between them. The length of the CDR3 is 13 residues. Germline values: CDR1 WSHSY, CDR2 SAAADI. The CDR3 coding sequence is TGCGCCAGCAGCGAACTCAGGGGTTCACCCCTCCACTTT. Protein: CASSELRGSPLHF.

The chain combines TRBV9 with TRBJ2-2, with D tentatively TRBD1 (5 bases). CDR3 size: 15 residues. The germline CDR1 and CDR2 sequences are SGDLS and YYNGEE. Trimming stripped 2 bases from V and 9 bases from J, with 17 bases between. The DNA for the CDR3 is TGTGCCAGCAGCGTGGATGGGGCGCCGGGCCGGGAGCTGTTTTTT. As protein: CASSVDGAPGRELFF.

The chain uses TRBV9 and TRBJ1-6; possible D gene TRBD1, 5 bases. V lost 0 bases to trimming and J lost 7 bases, with 8 bases between them. The length of the CDR3 is 14 residues. The germline V gene encodes CDR1 SGDLS and CDR2 YYNGEE. The CDR3, as DNA: TGTGCCAGCAGCGTAGGCAGGGAAAATTCACCCCTCCACTTT. Translating gives CASSVGRENSPLHF.

This sequence joins TRBV5-1 and TRBJ1-2; D might be TRBD1 (6 bases). Deletions cut 2 bases from V and 11 bases from J, with 16 bases between. Germline V lookup: CDR1 SGHRS, CDR2 YFSETQ. This CDR3 comprises 13 residues. DNA of the CDR3: TGCGCCAGCAGCTTAATCGGACAGATGGAGTACACCTTC. Translated, it gives CASSLIGQMEYTF.

The sample holds a few counts of this clone. V and J are TRBV14 and TRBJ1-1; D gene unclear. Looked up from germline, CDR1 is SGHDN and CDR2 is FVKESK. V gave up 3 bases and J gave up 3 bases, with 8 bases separating them. The CDR3 consists of 13 residues. The CDR3 sequence is CASSHREHTEAFF. The DNA of the CDR3 is TGTGCCAGCAGCCACCGAGAACACACTGAAGCTTTCTTT.

CDR3 nucleotide sequence: TGCGCCAGCAGCTTGGGGCGGGGCAGCCAAGAGACCCAGTACTTC. Residues: CASSLGRGSQETQYF. The chain joins TRBV5-1 to TRBJ2-5, with a possible D match to TRBD2 (6 bases). The V end was cut by 0 bases, the J end by 1 base, with 10 bases between. The V gene's germline CDR1 is SGHRS and CDR2 YFSETQ. This CDR3 is 15 amino acids long.

The chain combines TRBV18 with TRBJ1-6, with a possible D match to TRBD1 (5 bases). CDR3 length equals 20 residues. The V and J ends lost 4 bases and 6 bases respectively, with 28 bases between them. CDR1 is KGHSH and CDR2 is LQKENI in the germline V gene. The CDR3 sequence: CASSLTYPTTRGGANSPLHF. CDR3 coding DNA: TGTGCCAGCTCACTAACCTATCCAACTACCCGTGGAGGGGCTAATTCACCCCTCCACTTT. Based on the CDR3 plus reference TRBV18 and TRBJ1-6, the full variable domain is NAGVMQNPRHLVRRRGQEARLRCSPMKGHSHVYWYRQLPEEGLKFMVYLQKENIIDESGMPKERFSAEFPKEGPSILRIQQVVRGDSAAYFCASSLTYPTTRGGANSPLHFGNGTRLTVT.

This clone was detected only a few times. The chain is built from TRBV4-1 and TRBJ1-6; weak D call: TRBD1 (5 bases). The V and J ends lost 3 bases and 8 bases respectively, with 14 bases between them. The CDR3 covers 15 residues. CDR1 and CDR2 (germline): MGHRA, YSYEKL. DNA for the CDR3: TGCGCCAGCAGCCAGGACGACAGATCGGATTCACCCCTCCACTTT. Translation: CASSQDDRSDSPLHF.

The chain combines TRBV4-1 with TRBJ1-1; D is perhaps TRBD1 (5 bases). CDR1 is MGHRA, CDR2 YSYEKL, per germline. CDR3 size: 14 residues. Trimming shortened V by 4 bases and J by 0 bases, and 9 bases separated the two germline ends. CDR3 in amino acids: CASSPLQVNTEAFF. DNA of the CDR3: TGCGCCAGCAGCCCCTTACAGGTGAACACTGAAGCTTTCTTT.

The sample holds a few counts of this clone. J is TRBJ2-2 and V is TRBV6-1; D uncertain. The germline V gene encodes CDR1 MNHNS and CDR2 SASEGT. CDR3 length equals 12 residues. Trimming pared 3 bases from V and 7 bases from J, leaving 6 bases between. The CDR3, as DNA: TGTGCCAGCAGTGACATTGTCGGGGAGCTGTTTTTT. This encodes CASSDIVGELFF.

The count of this clone is one. The V gene is TRBV5-1, the J gene TRBJ1-4; D not certain. Deletions cut 0 bases from V and 7 bases from J, with 10 bases between. This CDR3 has 14 residues. From germline, CDR1 is SGHRS and CDR2 YFSETQ. DNA for the CDR3: TGCGCCAGCAGCTTGGGGGGAGAGGGTGAAAAACTGTTTTTT. This gives the protein CASSLGGEGEKLFF.

The rearrangement uses TRBV10-3 and TRBJ1-1; D is perhaps TRBD1 (6 bases). The CDR3 spans 13 residues. The germline gives CDR1 ENHRY, CDR2 SYGVKD. The V gene lost 8 bases and the J gene lost 7 bases, with 17 bases spanning the gap. CDR3 sequence (DNA): TGTGCCATCGGCTACAGGGAGTGGAATGAAGCTTTCTTT. It specifies CAIGYREWNEAFF.

The genes are TRBV2 and TRBJ1-3; D ambiguous. CDR3 size: 16 residues. Per the germline V gene, CDR1 is SNHLY and CDR2 is FYNNEI. Trimming left V 4 bases short and J 0 bases short, with 13 bases between. CDR3 in amino acids: CASSVNREISGNTIYF. The CDR3 DNA reads TGTGCCAGCAGTGTTAATCGGGAAATCTCTGGAAACACCATATATTTT.

This clone was counted once. At one end, the junction sequence differs from germline, possibly due to a read error. V and J are TRBV7-7 and TRBJ2-2, with a possible D match to TRBD2 (7 bases). The CDR3 loop spans 16 amino acids. CDR1 is SSHAT, CDR2 FNYEAQ, per germline (reference sequence). The CDR3 DNA sequence: TGTGCTAGCAGCTTAAGGGCGGGGGCCTACACCGGGGAGCTGTTTTTT. Protein product: CASSLRAGAYTGELFF.